This TCR beta chain was captured by sequencing in a study of shared clonotypes between healthy human individuals. Germline CDR1 reads SNHLY; CDR2 reads FYNNEI. This CDR3 comprises 17 residues. V lost 7 bases and J lost 3; bases outside the gene matches: 12. The CD4+ fraction was divided into a CD45RA+ naive subset and a CD45RA-negative memory subset. The input for sorted-subset replicate PCRs was around 0.2 ug DNA, about 30,000 T cell genomes. Assay used: immunoSEQ multiplex PCR; TCRdb lists only in-frame clones, some missing. The sample lists 2 million to 2.5 million clones, 90% to 97% occurring once.

The sequenced sample was naive CD4+ T cells sorted from blood. Subset indicated: CD45RA+ positively selected. This receptor was taken from a man younger than 30 in good health. The rearrangement links TRBV2 to TRBJ2-3, with TRBD1 matching over 11 bases. For the CDR3, the DNA is TGTGCCAGCACCCGGAGGGACAGGGGGATTGGAACAGATACGCAGTATTTT. Amino acids: CASTRRDRGIGTDTQYF.